One and the same sample provided the 23 T cell receptor beta chains below, sequenced in a study of T cell responses to AZD1222 COVID-19 vaccine. Data came from immunoSEQ multiplex PCR; TCRdb stores just in-frame clones and leaves some out. The sample records fewer than 150,000 clones, about 92% being singletons. This material consisted of peripheral blood, taken 28 days after the second AZD1222 dose. The source of these receptors is an adult who received the AZD1222 COVID-19 vaccine.

The chain couples TRBV19 to TRBJ2-1; TRBD1 might be the D (6 bases). Germline-derived CDR1 and CDR2 are LNHDA and SQIVND (reference sequence). The CDR3 sequence is 13 residues long. The ends were cut back, 6 bases at V and 3 bases at J, with 9 bases in the middle. The CDR3 DNA follows: TGTGCCAGTAGGACACAGGGCTACAATGAGCAGTTCTTC. As protein: CASRTQGYNEQFF.

V and J are TRBV5-1 and TRBJ2-2; TRBD2 might be the D (7 bases). The germline V gene encodes CDR1 SGHRS and CDR2 YFSETQ. The germline V and J ends were trimmed by 2 bases and 3 bases, with 17 bases remaining between them. The CDR3 has 17 residues. DNA for the CDR3: TGCGCCAGCAGCTTAAAGGGAGGGGGACCGGACACCGGGGAGCTGTTTTTT. Translated, it gives CASSLKGGGPDTGELFF. The variable domain in full, completed from reference TRBV5-1 and TRBJ2-2, reads KAGVTQTPRYLIKTRGQQVTLSCSPISGHRSVSWYQQTPGQGLQFLFEYFSETQRNKGNFPGRFSGRQFSNSRSEMNVSTLELGDSALYLCASSLKGGGPDTGELFFGEGSRLTVL.

The chain is built from TRBV19 and TRBJ2-7; the D is unclear. Trimming stripped 1 base from V and 2 bases from J, with 6 bases between. The CDR3 covers 13 residues. Germline loops: CDR1 LNHDA, CDR2 SQIVND (reference sequence). CDR3 in DNA: TGTGCCAGTAGTATAGCCGAGACCTACGAGCAGTACTTC. Its protein is CASSIAETYEQYF.

The chain is built from TRBV11-2 and TRBJ1-6, with 9 positions matching TRBD1. This CDR3 is 15 amino acids long. Germline CDR1 reads SGHAT; CDR2 reads FQNNGV. The ends lost 4 bases at V and 6 bases at J; junction bases unmatched: 4. The CDR3 loop reads CASSSQGALNSPLHF. For the CDR3, the DNA is TGTGCCAGCAGCTCACAGGGGGCGCTTAATTCACCCCTCCACTTT.

This clone has just one count. The chain combines TRBV5-6 with TRBJ2-7, with D perhaps TRBD2 (7 bases). V lost 4 bases to trimming and J lost 4 bases, with 18 bases between them. The germline CDR1 and CDR2 sequences are SGHDT and YYEEEE. The CDR3 covers 15 residues. CDR3 protein: CASSGGAGNHYEQYF. CDR3 DNA: TGTGCCAGCAGCGGGGGGGCAGGGAACCATTACGAGCAGTACTTC. The full variable domain, rest sourced from reference TRBV5-6 and TRBJ2-7, is DAGVTQSPTHLIKTRGQQVTLRCSPKSGHDTVSWYQQALGQGPQFIFQYYEEEERQRGNFPDRFSGHQFPNYSSELNVNALLLGDSALYLCASSGGAGNHYEQYFGPGTRLTVT.

In its sample, this clone was seen a few times. The chain couples TRBV19 to TRBJ1-1; D is possibly TRBD1 (5 bases). The CDR3 loop spans 12 amino acids. Looked up from germline, CDR1 is LNHDA and CDR2 is SQIVND (reference sequence). V lost 6 bases and J 11 bases, leaving 16 bases between the germline ends. CDR3 nucleotides: TGTGCCAGTAGCCGAATACAGGATCGGGCTTTCTTT. Protein product: CASSRIQDRAFF.

The chain links TRBV19 to TRBJ1-4, with D hard to call. The CDR3 runs 14 residues. Between the trimmed V and J ends, which lost 3 bases and 8 bases, there was a span of 13 bases. Germline CDR1 and CDR2: LNHDA and SQIVND (reference sequence). This CDR3 reads CASSIGQAGEKLFF. The CDR3 bases are TGTGCCAGTAGTATCGGGCAGGCGGGCGAAAAACTGTTTTTT.

The V and J genes are TRBV21-1 and TRBJ2-7. TRBV21-1 is labeled a pseudogene. CDR3 length equals 18 residues. The DNA for the CDR3 is TGTGCCAGCAGCAAAACCCAATTGGGTCACTCCGCGAACTACGAGCAGTACTTC. This encodes CASSKTQLGHSANYEQYF.

CDR3: CASSSSIAQYF. In DNA, the CDR3 is TGTGCCAGCAGCTCGAGTATTGCGCAGTATTTT. The chain has TRBV7-9 and TRBJ2-3; no firm D call. The CDR3 is 11 amino acids. V shed 4 bases and J shed 10 bases, with 9 bases lying between them. The germline V gene has CDR1 SEHNR and CDR2 FQNEAQ (reference sequence).

This clone has a handful of counts. The chain is built from TRBV7-6 and TRBJ2-2; D is undetermined. Germline-derived CDR1 and CDR2 are SGHVS and FNYEAQ. The CDR3 spans 14 residues. The ends were cut back, 8 bases at V and 0 bases at J, with 10 bases in the middle. The CDR3 bases are TGTGCCAGCCAGTCCATTGCGAACACCGGGGAGCTGTTTTTT. Translation: CASQSIANTGELFF. Combining the CDR3 with reference TRBV7-6 and TRBJ2-2 gives the whole variable domain GAGVSQSPRYKVTKRGQDVALRCDPISGHVSLYWYRQALGQGPEFLTYFNYEAQQDKSGLPNDRFSAERPEGSISTLTIQRTEQRDSAMYRCASQSIANTGELFFGEGSRLTVL.

V usage is TRBV6-5 and J usage is TRBJ1-2; D ambiguous. Germline lookup yields CDR1 MNHEY and CDR2 SVGAGI. The CDR3 has 10 amino acids. V lost 8 bases to trimming and J lost 6 bases, with 7 bases between them. CDR3 sequence: CASVGNGYTF. The CDR3 DNA reads as TGTGCCAGCGTGGGAAATGGCTACACCTTC.

V is TRBV6-5 and J is TRBJ1-4; D is unclear. This CDR3 has 15 residues. Trimming cost V 7 bases and J 3 bases, with 15 bases left between them. Germline CDR1 is MNHEY and CDR2 is SVGAGI. Written as DNA, the CDR3 is TGTGCCAGCATCCCCAGACGGGAAGCTAATGAAAAACTGTTTTTT. This gives the protein CASIPRREANEKLFF.

V is TRBV27 and J is TRBJ1-1; TRBD1 matches 7 bases. After removal of 5 bases from V and 2 bases from J, the junction contained 2 bases not matched to a gene. The CDR3 is 13 residues long. Per the germline V gene, CDR1 is MNHEY and CDR2 is SMNVEV (reference sequence). CDR3 in DNA: TGTGCCAGCAGTGTAGGGGGCAACACTGAAGCTTTCTTT. Encoded protein: CASSVGGNTEAFF.

This chain uses TRBV30 with TRBJ1-2, with a possible D match to TRBD1 (5 bases). Between the trimmed V and J ends, which lost 3 bases and 7 bases, there was a span of 9 bases. The germline V gene has CDR1 GTSNPN and CDR2 SVGIG (reference sequence). The CDR3 spans 11 residues. The CDR3 region has the DNA TGTGCCTGGAGCAGGGTTCCTGGCTACACCTTC. It encodes CAWSRVPGYTF.

The genes are TRBV3-1 (or the pseudogene TRBV3-2) and TRBJ2-6; the D is unclear. This CDR3 region has 15 residues. Germline loops: CDR1 LGHDT, CDR2 YNNKEL (reference sequence). The V end lost 1 base, the J end lost 1 base, and 5 bases lay between the germline ends. CDR3 nucleotides: TGTGCCAGCAGCCAAGGACGGTCTGGGGCCAACGTCCTGACTTTC. The encoded protein is CASSQGRSGANVLTF.

The V gene is TRBV25-1, the J gene TRBJ2-5; possible D gene TRBD1, 6 bases. The V gene lost 0 bases and the J gene lost 4 bases, with 15 bases spanning the gap. The CDR3 is made up of 16 amino acids. The germline gives CDR1 MGHDK, CDR2 SYGVNS. In DNA, the CDR3 is TGTGCCAGCAGTGAATATCTCGGGACAAATTTAGAGACCCAGTACTTC. Its translation is CASSEYLGTNLETQYF.

The rearrangement links TRBV2 to TRBJ2-3, with D unresolved. Germline-derived CDR1 and CDR2 are SNHLY and FYNNEI. Deletions cut 4 bases from V and 1 base from J, with 9 bases between. This CDR3 has 14 amino acids. CDR3 in DNA: TGTGCCAGCAGTGTGTGGCCCGGCACAGATACGCAGTATTTT. It codes for CASSVWPGTDTQYF.

The chain has TRBV27 and TRBJ2-3; D ambiguous. The CDR3 covers 14 residues. Trimming pared 7 bases from V and 3 bases from J, leaving 14 bases between. Germline CDR1 and CDR2: MNHEY and SMNVEV (reference sequence). The CDR3 region is CASTSSIRTDTQYF. Written as DNA, the CDR3 is TGTGCCAGCACAAGTAGCATCAGGACAGATACGCAGTATTTT.

This clone was found a few times. The chain recombines TRBV5-1 with TRBJ1-1; 10 bases align to TRBD1. The CDR3 has 14 amino acids. V trimming: 3 bases; J trimming: 4 bases; junction bases outside the gene matches: 3. Per the germline V gene, CDR1 is SGHRS and CDR2 is YFSETQ. The CDR3 here is CASSSRTGGTEAFF. The DNA for the CDR3 is TGCGCCAGCAGCTCACGGACAGGGGGCACTGAAGCTTTCTTT.

V and J are TRBV10-3 and TRBJ1-1; no clear D. V gave up 8 bases and J gave up 0 bases, with 7 bases separating them. The CDR3 is 12 residues long. Per the germline V gene, CDR1 is ENHRY and CDR2 is SYGVKD. CDR3 nucleotides: TGTGCCATCGGAAATATGAACACTGAAGCTTTCTTT. Protein sequence: CAIGNMNTEAFF.

The rearrangement joins TRBV12-5 to TRBJ1-1; D ambiguous. Trimming shortened V by 3 bases and J by 2 bases, and 7 bases separated the two germline ends. The CDR3 is made up of 13 amino acids. The germline V gene encodes CDR1 LGHNT and CDR2 FRNRAP. The CDR3 protein is CASGLKGNTEAFF. CDR3 nucleotide sequence: TGTGCTAGTGGTTTAAAAGGAAACACTGAAGCTTTCTTT.

The chain has TRBV2 and TRBJ1-2, with D hard to call. Trimming left V 1 base short and J 5 bases short, with 11 bases between. Looked up from germline, CDR1 is SNHLY and CDR2 is FYNNEI. The CDR3 sequence is 14 residues long. This CDR3 reads CASSEETPAYGYTF. The CDR3 DNA is TGTGCCAGCAGTGAAGAGACCCCCGCGTATGGCTACACCTTC.

The CDR3 loop is CASSTPDGTEAFF. The CDR3 DNA reads TGCGCCAGCAGCACCCCGGACGGCACTGAAGCTTTCTTT. This chain connects TRBV10-1 to TRBJ1-1; the D is unclear. V was trimmed by 6 bases and J by 4 bases, leaving 12 bases between them. Germline V lookup: CDR1 WNHNN, CDR2 SYGVQD (reference sequence). This CDR3 is 13 amino acids long.